This T cell receptor (beta chain) was found in a study of cytomegalovirus exposure and HLA in healthy donors. Findings and limits, study-wide: Altogether, 164 TCR beta chains were recorded as cytomegalovirus-associated. Follow-up analysis later connected one missense variant in DCLRE1C with trimming of TCR beta V- and J-genes.

As regards this clone: Its antigen remains unidentified.

The study ran its PCR with 60 Vbeta and 13 Jbeta primers. Libraries were prepared by immunoSEQ multiplex PCR; TCRdb keeps only in-frame clonotypes and omits some of them. The profile shows 270,000 or so clones, about nine tenths of them singletons. There are 16 residues in the CDR3. The ends lost 6 bases at V and 1 base at J; junction bases unmatched: 11. From germline, CDR1 is MDHEN and CDR2 SYDVKM. The J gene is TRBJ2-7, the V gene TRBV28; TRBD1 matches 8 bases. This clonotype originated in a girl aged 2 to 9 in good health and CMV-seronegative. Sequencing was done on a sample of PBMCs. The CDR3, as DNA: TGTGCCAGCAGAATCACCGGGACAGGCCGATCCTACGAGCAGTACTTC. The encoded protein is CASRITGTGRSYEQYF.